The 13 T cell receptor beta chains below were found in one sample sequenced in a study of T-cell memory formation after mild COVID-19. TCRdb re-called the 5' RACE reads with MiXCR, one entry per CDR3 protein. The data contain about 350,000 distinct CDR3 sequences, roughly 13% of them seen just once; the ten biggest clones take up about a fifth. Sequencing was performed on PBMCs or a T cell subset sorted from them (not recorded which). The receptor set was obtained from a man between 18 and 29 years old who had mild COVID-19 (a few samples of this study predate the infection). Cell type and time point are not known.

V usage is TRBV27 and J usage is TRBJ1-6; tentative D call: TRBD1 (5 bases). The CDR3 runs 17 residues. In germline, CDR1 is MNHEY, CDR2 SMNVEV (reference sequence). The V end lost 2 bases, the J end lost 6 bases, and 17 bases lay between the germline ends. The CDR3 DNA sequence: TGTGCCAGCAGTTTAGGTTTTCGGGGACGCGCTAATTCACCCCTCCACTTT. Amino acids: CASSLGFRGRANSPLHF.

The chain combines TRBV4-2 with TRBJ2-5; tentatively, D is TRBD2 (6 bases). Germline-derived CDR1 and CDR2 are LGHNA and YNFKEQ. This CDR3 is 14 amino acids long. The V end lost 2 bases, the J end lost 4 bases, and 11 bases lay between the germline ends. CDR3 amino acids: CASSQWGAGETQYF. The DNA of the CDR3 is TGTGCCAGCAGCCAATGGGGAGCGGGAGAGACCCAGTACTTC.

This clonotype came up many times. The rearrangement uses TRBV6-5 and TRBJ2-2, with D unclear. V was cut by 10 bases and J by 0 bases, with 12 bases left in between. CDR3 length: 14 residues. Germline lookup yields CDR1 MNHEY and CDR2 SVGAGI. CDR3 region: CATDRQANTGELFF. The CDR3 DNA is TGTGCCACGGATCGGCAAGCGAACACCGGGGAGCTGTTTTTT.

The chain employs TRBV12-5 and TRBJ1-1, with D perhaps TRBD1 (5 bases). The CDR3 covers 18 residues. V was shortened by 3 bases and J by 2 bases, with 22 bases between the two germline ends. Germline-derived CDR1 and CDR2 are LGHNT and FRNRAP. The CDR3 DNA reads as TGTGCTAGTGGTTTTTCCCCGGGGGAATCTTTTTTTAACACTGAAGCTTTCTTT. It is translated as CASGFSPGESFFNTEAFF. The complete variable domain, with remaining parts taken from reference TRBV12-5 and TRBJ1-1, reads DARVTQTPRHKVTEMGQEVTMRCQPILGHNTVFWYRQTMMQGLELLAYFRNRAPLDDSGMPKDRFSAEMPDATLATLKIQPSEPRDSAVYFCASGFSPGESFFNTEAFFGQGTRLTVV.

The chain is built from TRBV5-8 and TRBJ1-5, with 8 bases matching TRBD1. V gave up 5 bases and J gave up 0 bases; unmatched junction bases: 4. The CDR3 loop spans 15 amino acids. Germline lookup yields CDR1 SGHTS and CDR2 YDEGEE. CDR3 protein: CASRGDRFSNQPQHF. CDR3 DNA sequence: TGTGCCAGCAGGGGGGACAGGTTTAGCAATCAGCCCCAGCATTTT.

This clonotype was recorded a few times. This sequence joins TRBV20-1 and TRBJ1-4; D is unclear. Trimming stripped 6 bases from V and 8 bases from J, with 19 bases between. This CDR3 is built from 14 residues. CDR1 and CDR2 from the germline V gene are DFQATT and SNEGSKA (reference sequence). The CDR3 spells CSADPPGMAEKLFF. DNA for the CDR3: TGCAGTGCCGACCCCCCGGGAATGGCCGAAAAACTGTTTTTT.

The table lists this clonotype with a few counts. The gene calls are TRBV20-1 and TRBJ2-5; D may be TRBD1 (5 bases). The V and J ends lost 6 bases and 1 base respectively, with 18 bases between them. Germline V CDR1 and CDR2: DFQATT, SNEGSKA (reference sequence). The CDR3 length is 15 residues. CDR3 DNA sequence: TGCAGTGCCTCGGATCCTAGGGGCCGCCAAGAGACCCAGTACTTC. Translated: CSASDPRGRQETQYF.

This clonotype occurred a few times. The V gene is TRBV10-3, the J gene TRBJ2-7; D gene unclear. Trimming stripped 0 bases from V and 2 bases from J, with 5 bases between. The CDR3 spans 13 residues. Germline values: CDR1 ENHRY, CDR2 SYGVKD. The DNA of the CDR3 is TGTGCCATCAGTGAGTCCTTTACCTACGAGCAGTACGTC. This encodes CAISESFTYEQYV.

The chain carries TRBV3-1 and TRBJ1-1, with D tentatively TRBD1 (5 bases). V lost 1 base and J 1 base, leaving 13 bases between the germline ends. CDR1 and CDR2 from the germline V gene are LGHDT and YNNKEL (reference sequence). This CDR3 contains 16 residues. The DNA for the CDR3 is TGTGCCAGCAGCCAAGGGGGACGGGGCGAGAACACTGAAGCTTTCTTT. Its translation is CASSQGGRGENTEAFF.

V gene TRBV2 combines with J gene TRBJ2-7; perhaps TRBD1 as D (5 bases). The germline gives CDR1 SNHLY, CDR2 FYNNEI. The V end lost 6 bases, the J end lost 2 bases, and 17 bases lay between the germline ends. This CDR3 is 15 amino acids long. DNA for the CDR3: TGTGCCAGCAGGCCTGGGGCAGCTCCCACCTACGAGCAGTACTTC. Residues: CASRPGAAPTYEQYF.

This chain joins TRBV7-2 and TRBJ2-2; 11 bases fit TRBD2. Unmatched junction bases numbered 2, after V lost 5 bases and J lost 6 bases. Germline CDR1 and CDR2: SGHTA and FQGNSA. The CDR3 consists of 14 residues. CDR3 sequence (DNA): TGTGCCAGCAGCCTACTAGCGGGGGCCGGGGAGCTGTTTTTT. Translation: CASSLLAGAGELFF.

The rearrangement joins TRBV19 to TRBJ2-4; D possibly corresponds to TRBD1 (6 bases). The V gene's germline CDR1 is LNHDA and CDR2 SQIVND (reference sequence). Deletions cut 4 bases from V and 0 bases from J, with 16 bases between. CDR3 length equals 17 residues. CDR3 region: CASSTPGTNLAKNIQYF. The CDR3 coding sequence is TGTGCCAGTAGTACCCCCGGGACAAACCTAGCCAAAAACATTCAGTACTTC.

The chain combines TRBV15 with TRBJ2-7; the D is unclear. Germline CDR1 reads LNHNV; CDR2 reads YYDKDF (reference sequence). The ends were cut back, 0 bases at V and 4 bases at J, with 10 bases in the middle. The CDR3 is 14 residues long. CDR3 protein: CATSRDPLGYEQYV. The CDR3 DNA follows: TGTGCCACCAGCAGAGACCCGCTTGGGTACGAGCAGTACGTC.